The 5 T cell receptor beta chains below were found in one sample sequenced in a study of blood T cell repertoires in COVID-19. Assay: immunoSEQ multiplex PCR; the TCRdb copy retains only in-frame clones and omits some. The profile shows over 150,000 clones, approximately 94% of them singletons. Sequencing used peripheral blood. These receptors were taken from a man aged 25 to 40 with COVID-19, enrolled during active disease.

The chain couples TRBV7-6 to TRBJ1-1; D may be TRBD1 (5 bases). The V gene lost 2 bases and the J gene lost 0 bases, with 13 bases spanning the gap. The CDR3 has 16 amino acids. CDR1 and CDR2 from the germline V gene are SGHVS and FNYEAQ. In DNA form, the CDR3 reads TGTGCCAGCAGCTTATCGCAGGGCGAATTGAACACTGAAGCTTTCTTT. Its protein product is CASSLSQGELNTEAFF.

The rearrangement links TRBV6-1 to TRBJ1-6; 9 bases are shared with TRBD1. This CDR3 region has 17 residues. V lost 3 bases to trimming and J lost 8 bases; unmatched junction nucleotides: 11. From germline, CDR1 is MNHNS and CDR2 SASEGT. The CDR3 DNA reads TGTGCCAGCAGTGAGAAGCGGACAGGGGCTCGTTATTCACCCCTCCACTTT. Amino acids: CASSEKRTGARYSPLHF.

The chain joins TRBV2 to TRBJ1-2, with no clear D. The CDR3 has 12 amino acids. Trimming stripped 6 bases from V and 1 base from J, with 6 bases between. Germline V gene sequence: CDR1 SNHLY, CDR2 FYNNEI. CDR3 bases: TGTGCCAGCAGACTGAATAACTATGGCTACACCTTC. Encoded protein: CASRLNNYGYTF.

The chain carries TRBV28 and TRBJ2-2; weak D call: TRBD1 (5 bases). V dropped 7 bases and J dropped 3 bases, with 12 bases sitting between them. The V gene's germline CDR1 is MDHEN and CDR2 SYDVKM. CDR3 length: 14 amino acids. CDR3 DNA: TGTGCCAGCACCCCAGGGAAGGACACCGGGGAGCTGTTTTTT. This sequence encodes CASTPGKDTGELFF.

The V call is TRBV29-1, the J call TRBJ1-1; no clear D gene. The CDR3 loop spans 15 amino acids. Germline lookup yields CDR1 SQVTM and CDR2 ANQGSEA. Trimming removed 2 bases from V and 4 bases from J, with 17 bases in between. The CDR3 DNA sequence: TGCAGCGTTGAAAATCCCGTGAGGAGTGGCACTGAAGCTTTCTTT. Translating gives CSVENPVRSGTEAFF.